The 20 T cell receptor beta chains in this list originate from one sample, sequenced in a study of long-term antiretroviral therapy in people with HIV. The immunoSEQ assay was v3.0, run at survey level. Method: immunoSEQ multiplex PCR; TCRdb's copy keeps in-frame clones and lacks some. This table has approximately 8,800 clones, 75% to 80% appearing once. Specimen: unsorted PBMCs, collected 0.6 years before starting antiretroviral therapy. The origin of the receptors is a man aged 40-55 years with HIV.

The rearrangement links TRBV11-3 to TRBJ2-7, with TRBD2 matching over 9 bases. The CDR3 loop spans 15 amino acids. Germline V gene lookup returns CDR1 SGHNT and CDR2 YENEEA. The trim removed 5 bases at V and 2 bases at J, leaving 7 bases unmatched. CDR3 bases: TGTGCCAGCAGCCCGGGTAGCGGGGGCGCCTACGAGCAGTACTTC. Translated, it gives CASSPGSGGAYEQYF.

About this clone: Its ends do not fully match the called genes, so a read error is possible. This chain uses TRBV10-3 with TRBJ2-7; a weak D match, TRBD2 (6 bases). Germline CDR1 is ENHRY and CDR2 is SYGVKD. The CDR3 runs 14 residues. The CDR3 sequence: CAIRESGSGYEQYF. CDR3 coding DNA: TGTGCCATCAGGGAGTCGGGCAGCGGGTACGAGCAGTACTTC.

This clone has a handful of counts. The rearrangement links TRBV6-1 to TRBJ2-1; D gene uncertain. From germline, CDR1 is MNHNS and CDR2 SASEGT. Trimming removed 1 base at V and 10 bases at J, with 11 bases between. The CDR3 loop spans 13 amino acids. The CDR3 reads CASSEGFGVEQFF. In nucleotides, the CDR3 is TGTGCCAGCAGTGAAGGTTTTGGGGTAGAGCAGTTCTTC.

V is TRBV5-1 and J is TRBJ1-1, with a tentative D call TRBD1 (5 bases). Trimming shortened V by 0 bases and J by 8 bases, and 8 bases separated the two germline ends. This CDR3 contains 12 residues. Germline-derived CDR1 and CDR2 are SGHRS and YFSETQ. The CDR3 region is CASSLAGPEAFF. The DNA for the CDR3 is TGCGCCAGCAGCTTGGCAGGGCCCGAAGCTTTCTTT.

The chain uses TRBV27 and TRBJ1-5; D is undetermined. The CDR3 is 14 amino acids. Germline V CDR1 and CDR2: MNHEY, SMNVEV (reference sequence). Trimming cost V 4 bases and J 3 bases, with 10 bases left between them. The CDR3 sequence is CASSYGGYNQPQHF. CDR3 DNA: TGTGCCAGCAGTTATGGCGGATACAATCAGCCCCAGCATTTT.

The CDR3, as DNA: TGTGCCTGGAGTGCCGACAGGGACCGCACAGATACGCAGTATTTT. Amino acids: CAWSADRDRTDTQYF. The gene calls are TRBV30 and TRBJ2-3; 7 nucleotides line up with TRBD1. The germline CDR1 and CDR2 sequences are GTSNPN and SVGIG (reference sequence). V trimming: 1 base; J trimming: 1 base; junction bases outside the gene matches: 5. This CDR3 has 15 amino acids.

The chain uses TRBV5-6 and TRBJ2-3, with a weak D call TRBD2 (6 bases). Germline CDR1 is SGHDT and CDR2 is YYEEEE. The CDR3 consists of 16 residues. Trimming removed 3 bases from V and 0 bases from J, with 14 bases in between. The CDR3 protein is CASSSRLGGSTDTQYF. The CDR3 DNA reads TGTGCCAGCAGCTCCCGGTTGGGGGGAAGCACAGATACGCAGTATTTT.

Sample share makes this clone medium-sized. The CDR3 region is CASGAGTASYEQYF. In nucleotides, the CDR3 is TGTGCCAGCGGGGCGGGGACAGCCTCCTACGAGCAGTACTTC. This chain links TRBV27 with TRBJ2-7; weak D call: TRBD1 (7 bases). V lost 8 bases to trimming and J lost 0 bases, with 14 bases between them. This CDR3 is built from 14 residues. Germline CDR1 reads MNHEY; CDR2 reads SMNVEV (reference sequence).

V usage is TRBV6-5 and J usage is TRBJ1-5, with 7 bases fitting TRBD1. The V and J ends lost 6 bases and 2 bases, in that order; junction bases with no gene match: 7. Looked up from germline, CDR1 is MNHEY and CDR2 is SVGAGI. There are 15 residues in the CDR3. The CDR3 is CASSTGQPGNQPQHF. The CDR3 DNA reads TGTGCCAGCAGCACGGGACAGCCGGGCAATCAGCCCCAGCATTTT.

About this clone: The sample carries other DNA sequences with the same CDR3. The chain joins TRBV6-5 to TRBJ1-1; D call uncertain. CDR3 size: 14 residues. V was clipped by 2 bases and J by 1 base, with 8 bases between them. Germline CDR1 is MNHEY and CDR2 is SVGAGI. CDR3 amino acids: CASSYRTSNTEAFF. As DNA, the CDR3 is TGTGCCAGCAGTTACAGAACATCGAACACTGAAGCTTTCTTT.

CDR3: CASKNQPQHF. For the CDR3, the DNA is TGTGCCAGCAAAAATCAGCCCCAGCATTTT. The V and J genes are TRBV27 and TRBJ1-5, with D unclear. V was shortened by 7 bases and J by 4 bases, with 2 bases between the two germline ends. Per germline, CDR1 MNHEY and CDR2 SMNVEV (reference sequence). The CDR3 is 10 residues long.

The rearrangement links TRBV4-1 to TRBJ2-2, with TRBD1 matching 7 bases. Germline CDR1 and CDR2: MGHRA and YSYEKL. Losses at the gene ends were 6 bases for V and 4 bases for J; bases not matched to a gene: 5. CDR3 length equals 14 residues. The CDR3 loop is CASRRDRVTGELFF. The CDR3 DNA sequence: TGCGCCAGCAGGCGCGACAGGGTCACCGGGGAGCTGTTTTTT.

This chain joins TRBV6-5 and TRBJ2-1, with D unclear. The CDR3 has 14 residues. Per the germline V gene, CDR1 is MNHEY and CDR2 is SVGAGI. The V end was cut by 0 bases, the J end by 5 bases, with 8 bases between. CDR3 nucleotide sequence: TGTGCCAGCAGTTACTCGGACCTAAACAATGAGCAGTTCTTC. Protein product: CASSYSDLNNEQFF.

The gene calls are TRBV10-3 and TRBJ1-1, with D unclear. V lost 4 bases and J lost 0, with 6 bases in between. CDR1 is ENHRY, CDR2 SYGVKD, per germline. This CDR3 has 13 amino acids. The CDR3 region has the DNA TGTGCCATCAGTGGTGAACTGAACACTGAAGCTTTCTTT. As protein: CAISGELNTEAFF.

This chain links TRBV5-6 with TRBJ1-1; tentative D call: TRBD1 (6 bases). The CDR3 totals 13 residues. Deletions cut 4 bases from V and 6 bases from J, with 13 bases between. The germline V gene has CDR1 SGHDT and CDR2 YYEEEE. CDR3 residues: CASSRTAEAEAFF. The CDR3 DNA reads TGTGCCAGCAGCCGGACAGCCGAAGCTGAAGCTTTCTTT.

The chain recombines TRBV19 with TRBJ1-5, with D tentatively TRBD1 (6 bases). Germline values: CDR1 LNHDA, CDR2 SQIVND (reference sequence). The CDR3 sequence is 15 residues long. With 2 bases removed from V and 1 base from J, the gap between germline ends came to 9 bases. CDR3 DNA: TGTGCCAGTAGTATACGTCAGGGGAGCAATCAGCCCCAGCATTTT. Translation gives CASSIRQGSNQPQHF.

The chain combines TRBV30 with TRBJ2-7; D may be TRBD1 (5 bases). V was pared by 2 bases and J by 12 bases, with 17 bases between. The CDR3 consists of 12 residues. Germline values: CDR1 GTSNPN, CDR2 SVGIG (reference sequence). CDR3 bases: TGTGCCTGGAGTATCACAGGCCTGGTCCGGTACTTC. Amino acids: CAWSITGLVRYF.

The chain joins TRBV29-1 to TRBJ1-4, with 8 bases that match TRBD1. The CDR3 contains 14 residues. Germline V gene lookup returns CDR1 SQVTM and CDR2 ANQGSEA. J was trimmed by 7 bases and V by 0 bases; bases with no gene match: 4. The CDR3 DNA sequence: TGCAGCGTTGAAGATGTAGGACAGGGTGAAAAACTGTTTTTT. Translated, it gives CSVEDVGQGEKLFF.

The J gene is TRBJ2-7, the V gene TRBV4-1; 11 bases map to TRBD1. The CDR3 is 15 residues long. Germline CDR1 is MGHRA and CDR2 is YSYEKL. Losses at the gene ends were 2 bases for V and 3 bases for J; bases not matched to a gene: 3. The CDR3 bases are TGCGCCAGCAGCCAACAGGGGACAGGGGGCTACGAGCAGTACTTC. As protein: CASSQQGTGGYEQYF.

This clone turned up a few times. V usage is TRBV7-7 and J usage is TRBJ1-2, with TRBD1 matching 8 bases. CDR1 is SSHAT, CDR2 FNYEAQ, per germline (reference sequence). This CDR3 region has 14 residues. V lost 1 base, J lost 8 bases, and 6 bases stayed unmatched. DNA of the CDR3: TGTGCCAGCAGCTTAGGGGACAGGCCGGTCGGCTACACCTTC. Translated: CASSLGDRPVGYTF.